This T cell receptor (beta chain) derives from a study of CD8+CD57+ T cells in acquired aplastic anemia. This CDR3 is built from 17 residues. The ends were cut back, 4 bases at V and 12 bases at J, with 28 bases in the middle. Looked up from germline, CDR1 is WNHNN and CDR2 is SYGVQD (reference sequence). According to the study, genomic DNA was the template for TCR beta VDJ and CDR3 profiling. A single record per CDR3 protein comes from TCRdb applying MiXCR to the reads. Of some 200,000 distinct CDR3 sequences in the sample, approximately 35% were seen once. The chain joins TRBV10-1 to TRBJ2-1; D is unresolved. Sequencing was carried out using sorted CD4+, CD8+, or CD8+CD57+ T cells (not recorded which) from PBMCs. The sequence derives from a human donor in good health, serving as a control. The CDR3 nucleotides read TGCGCCAGCAGTGCACATGTAGGGCTTTTGGAGTCGTCCCGGCAGTTCTTC. It encodes CASSAHVGLLESSRQFF.